The rows below give T cell receptor beta chains drawn from one sample of a study of cytomegalovirus exposure and HLA in healthy donors. TCRdb keeps only in-frame clones here, not all; method: immunoSEQ multiplex PCR. Among some 160,000 clones listed, 80% to 90% were seen once. The sequenced material came from PBMCs. All receptors derive from a man aged 50 or older in good health and CMV-seropositive. Both conserved end residues are part of each CDR3. D genes are given only for firm matches. Some rows mark clone size as missing; the rest say once, few, many or name a class of expanded clone.

v_call	d_call	j_call	clone_size	cdr3_nt	cdr3_aa
TRBV11-2	.	TRBJ1-1	.	TGTGCCAGCAGCTTTAGTATCGGGGGGTACACTGAAGCTTTCTTT	CASSFSIGGYTEAFF
TRBV10-3	.	TRBJ1-1	.	TGTGCCATCAGATTGGCGGTGAACACTGAAGCTTTCTTT	CAIRLAVNTEAFF
TRBV5-3	TRBD2	TRBJ2-5	.	TGTGCCAGAAGCTTGAGAGATGAGCGGGAGAAGGGAGAGACCCAGTACTTC	CARSLRDEREKGETQYF
TRBV7-9	TRBD2	TRBJ2-3	few	TGTGCCAGCAGCGAACCGGGACTAGCGGGAGGAAGCACAGATACGCAGTATTTT	CASSEPGLAGGSTDTQYF
TRBV11-2	TRBD1	TRBJ2-7	once	TGTGCCAGCAGCTTAGGGGGACAGGACTACGAGCAGTACTTC	CASSLGGQDYEQYF
TRBV28	.	TRBJ2-7	.	TGTGCCAGCAGAACCCCCGACAGTTCTCGGGAGCAGTACTTC	CASRTPDSSREQYF
TRBV9	TRBD1	TRBJ2-1	.	TGTGCCAGCAGCGTTGGACAGGGGACCGATGAGCAGTTCTTC	CASSVGQGTDEQFF
TRBV19	.	TRBJ1-2	.	TGTGCCAGTAGTCTGGCGGACACCTATGGCTACACCTTC	CASSLADTYGYTF
TRBV5-1	.	TRBJ1-1	.	TGCGCCAGCAGCTTGACGGGCCACCCAGGGGAGAACACTGAAGCTTTCTTT	CASSLTGHPGENTEAFF
TRBV5-6	.	TRBJ2-2	.	TGTGCCAGCAGCTTGGAAAGGGGCCCGAACACCGGGGAGCTGTTTTTT	CASSLERGPNTGELFF
TRBV6-5	.	TRBJ2-2	.	TGTGCCAGCAGTTACAGGGCAGGGGTTACCGGGGAGCTGTTTTTT	CASSYRAGVTGELFF
TRBV30	.	TRBJ2-1	.	TGTGCCTGGAGTGTCAGCAGGGGAGTCCACAATGAGCAGTTCTTC	CAWSVSRGVHNEQFF
TRBV18	.	TRBJ2-5	.	TGTGCCAGCTCACTGACAGCCCAAGAGACCCAGTACTTC	CASSLTAQETQYF
TRBV4-1	TRBD1	TRBJ1-3	.	TGCGCCAGCAGCCAAGCTCTCTCCGGGACAGAGCCTGGAAACACCATATATTTT	CASSQALSGTEPGNTIYF
TRBV28	TRBD1	TRBJ1-2	.	TGTGCCAGCAGTTTAGCCGGGACAGGGTCTAACTATGGCTACACCTTC	CASSLAGTGSNYGYTF
TRBV6-1	TRBD1	TRBJ1-2	.	TGTGCCAGCAGTTTCGACAGGGGGCTAGATGGCTACACCTTC	CASSFDRGLDGYTF
TRBV11-1	.	TRBJ2-1	.	TGTGCCAGCAGCCTTAGCGGCAGCTCCTACAATGAGCAGTTCTTC	CASSLSGSSYNEQFF
TRBV30	TRBD1	TRBJ2-5	.	TGTGCCTGGGGGGGACAGGGTGACCAAGAGACCCAGTACTTC	CAWGGQGDQETQYF
TRBV19	TRBD2	TRBJ2-7	.	TGTGCCTCCTCTAGCGGGGGGTCTTCCTACGAGCAGTACTTC	CASSSGGSSYEQYF
TRBV4-1	.	TRBJ2-7	once	TGCGCCAGCAGCCAAGAACCCGGCGGGGCGATTGGATGGCAGTACTTC	CASSQEPGGAIGWQYF
TRBV30	.	TRBJ1-3	.	TGTGCCCGCACCGAAGGACAGTCTGGAAACACCATATATTTT	CARTEGQSGNTIYF
TRBV5-6	.	TRBJ1-1	.	TGTGCCAGCAGCAAGATTAGGACACCCACTAACACTGAAGCTTTCTTT	CASSKIRTPTNTEAFF
TRBV5-6	.	TRBJ2-7	.	TGTGCCAGCAGCTATGGGACACTCTCGGGCGAGCAGTACTTC	CASSYGTLSGEQYF
TRBV2	TRBD1	TRBJ2-5	.	TGTGCCAGCAGTAGGGACAGGGTGAACGGGAGAGAGACCCAGTACTTC	CASSRDRVNGRETQYF
TRBV29-1	TRBD2	TRBJ2-1	.	TGCAGCGTTGAAGGTAGCGGGGATATAGGATCCTACAATGAGCAGTTCTTC	CSVEGSGDIGSYNEQFF
TRBV11-3	.	TRBJ2-3	.	TGTGCCAGCAGCTTAACCGGACGGGAGTTTACGTATACGCAGTATTTT	CASSLTGREFTYTQYF
TRBV14	.	TRBJ2-4	once	TGTGCCAGCAGCCAAAGTAACAGTTTAGCCAAAAACATTCAGTACTTC	CASSQSNSLAKNIQYF
TRBV12-5	TRBD2	TRBJ2-7	few	TGTGCTAGTGGTTTGGTATTTGGAGGACTAGCGGGGGGCTACGAGCAGTACTTC	CASGLVFGGLAGGYEQYF
TRBV25-1	.	TRBJ1-2	.	TGTGCCAGCTCCCGGGAGGTTAACTATGACTACACCTTC	CASSREVNYDYTF
TRBV7-9	.	TRBJ1-5	.	TGTGCCAGCAGCGTAAACGAGGCGGGAAGTCAGCCCCAGCATTTT	CASSVNEAGSQPQHF
TRBV9	.	TRBJ2-3	.	TGTGCCAGCAGCCTCGGACTACCAGATACGCAGTATTTT	CASSLGLPDTQYF
TRBV2	TRBD2	TRBJ2-5	.	TGTGCCAGCACCCCCCGAGGGACTAGAGCGCAAGAGACCCAGTACTTC	CASTPRGTRAQETQYF
TRBV18	.	TRBJ1-5	.	TGTGCCAGCTCACCTCAGGTGGGTAATCAGCCCCAGCATTTT	CASSPQVGNQPQHF
TRBV7-6	TRBD1	TRBJ1-1	.	TGTGCCAGCAGCGTGACAGGGGGCGGCACTGAAGCTTTCTTT	CASSVTGGGTEAFF
TRBV27	.	TRBJ1-1	.	TGTGCCAGCAGTTTAGGCATGAACACTGAAGCTTTCTTT	CASSLGMNTEAFF
TRBV4-1	TRBD2	TRBJ2-5	.	TGCGCCAGCAGCCTAGGAGGACTAGCGGCCGCAGGGGAGACCCAGTACTTC	CASSLGGLAAAGETQYF
TRBV6-1	TRBD1	TRBJ1-1	few	TGTGCCAGCAGTCCCGGGACAGGGTTTTTCACTGAAGCTTTCTTT	CASSPGTGFFTEAFF